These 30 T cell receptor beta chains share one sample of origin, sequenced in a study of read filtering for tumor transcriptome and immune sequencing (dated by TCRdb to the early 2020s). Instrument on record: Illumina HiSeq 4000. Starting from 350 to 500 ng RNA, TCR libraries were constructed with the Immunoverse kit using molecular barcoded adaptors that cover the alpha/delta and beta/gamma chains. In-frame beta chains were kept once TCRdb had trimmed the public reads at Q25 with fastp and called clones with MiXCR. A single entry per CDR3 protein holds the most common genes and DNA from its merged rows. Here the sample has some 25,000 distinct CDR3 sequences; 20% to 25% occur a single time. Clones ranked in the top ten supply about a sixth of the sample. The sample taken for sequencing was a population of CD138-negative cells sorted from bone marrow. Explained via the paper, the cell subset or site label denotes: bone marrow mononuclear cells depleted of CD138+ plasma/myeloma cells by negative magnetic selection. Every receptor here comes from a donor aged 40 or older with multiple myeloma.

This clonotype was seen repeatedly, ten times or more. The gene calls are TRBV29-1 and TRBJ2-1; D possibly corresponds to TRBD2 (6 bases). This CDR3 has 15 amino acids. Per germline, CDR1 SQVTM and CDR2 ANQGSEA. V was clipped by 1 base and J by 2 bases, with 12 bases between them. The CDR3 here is CSVEAWREAYNEQFF. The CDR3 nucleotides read TGCAGCGTTGAAGCCTGGCGGGAAGCCTACAATGAGCAGTTCTTC.

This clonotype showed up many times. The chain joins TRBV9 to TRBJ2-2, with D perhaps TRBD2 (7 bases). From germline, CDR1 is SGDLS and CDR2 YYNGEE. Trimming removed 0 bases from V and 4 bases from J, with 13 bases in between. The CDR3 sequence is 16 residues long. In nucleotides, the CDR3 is TGTGCCAGCAGCGTAGTAGGGGGAGGGCCCACCGGGGAGCTGTTTTTT. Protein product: CASSVVGGGPTGELFF. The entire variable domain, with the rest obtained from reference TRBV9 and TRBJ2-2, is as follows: DSGVTQTPKHLITATGQRVTLRCSPRSGDLSVYWYQQSLDQGLQFLIQYYNGEERAKGNILERFSAQQFPDLHSELNLSSLELGDSALYFCASSVVGGGPTGELFFGEGSRLTVL.

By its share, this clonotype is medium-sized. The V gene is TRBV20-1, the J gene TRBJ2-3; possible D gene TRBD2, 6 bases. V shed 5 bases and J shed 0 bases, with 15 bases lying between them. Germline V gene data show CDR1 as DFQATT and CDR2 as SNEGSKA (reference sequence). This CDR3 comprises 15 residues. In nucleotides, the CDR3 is TGCAGTGCTGAACCCGGGACTGGAAGCACAGATACGCAGTATTTT. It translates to CSAEPGTGSTDTQYF.

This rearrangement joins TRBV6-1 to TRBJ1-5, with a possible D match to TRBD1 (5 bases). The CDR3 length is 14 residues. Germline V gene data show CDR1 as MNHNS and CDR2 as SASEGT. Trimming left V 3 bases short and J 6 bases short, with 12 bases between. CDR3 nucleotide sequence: TGTGCCAGCAGTGAGGTCAGGGCCGGTCAGCCCCAGCATTTT. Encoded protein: CASSEVRAGQPQHF.

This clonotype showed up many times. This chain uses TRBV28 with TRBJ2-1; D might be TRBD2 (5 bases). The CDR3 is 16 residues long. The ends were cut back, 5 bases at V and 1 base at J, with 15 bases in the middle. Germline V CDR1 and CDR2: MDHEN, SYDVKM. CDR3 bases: TGTGCCAGCAGTCTAGACGGGATAAGGTCCTACAATGAGCAGTTCTTC. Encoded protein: CASSLDGIRSYNEQFF.

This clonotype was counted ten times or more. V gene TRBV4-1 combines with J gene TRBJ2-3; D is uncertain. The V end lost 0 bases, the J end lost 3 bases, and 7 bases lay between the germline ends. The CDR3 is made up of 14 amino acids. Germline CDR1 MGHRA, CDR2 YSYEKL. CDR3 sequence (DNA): TGCGCCAGCAGCCAAGATCGGAATACAGATACGCAGTATTTT. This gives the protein CASSQDRNTDTQYF.

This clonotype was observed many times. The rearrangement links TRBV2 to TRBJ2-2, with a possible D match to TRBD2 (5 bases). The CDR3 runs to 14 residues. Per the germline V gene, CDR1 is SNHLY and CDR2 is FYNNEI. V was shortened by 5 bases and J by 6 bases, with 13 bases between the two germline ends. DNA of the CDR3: TGTGCCAGCAGTCGGAGCGTGGGAGCCGGGGAGCTGTTTTTT. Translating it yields CASSRSVGAGELFF.

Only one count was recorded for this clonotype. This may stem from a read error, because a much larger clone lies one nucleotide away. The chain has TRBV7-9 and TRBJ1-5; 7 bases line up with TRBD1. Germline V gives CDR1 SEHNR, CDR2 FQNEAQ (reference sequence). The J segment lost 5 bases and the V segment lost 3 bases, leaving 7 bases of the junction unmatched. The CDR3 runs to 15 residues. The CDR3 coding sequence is TGTGCCAGCAGCTTGACAGGGCTCCGCGATCAGCCCCAGCATTTT. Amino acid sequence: CASSLTGLRDQPQHF.

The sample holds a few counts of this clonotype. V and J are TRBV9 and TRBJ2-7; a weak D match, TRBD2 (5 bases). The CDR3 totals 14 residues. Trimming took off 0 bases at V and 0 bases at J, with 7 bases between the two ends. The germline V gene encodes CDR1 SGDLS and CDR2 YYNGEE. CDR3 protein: CASSVGGISYEQYF. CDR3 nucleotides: TGTGCCAGCAGCGTAGGAGGGATCTCCTACGAGCAGTACTTC.

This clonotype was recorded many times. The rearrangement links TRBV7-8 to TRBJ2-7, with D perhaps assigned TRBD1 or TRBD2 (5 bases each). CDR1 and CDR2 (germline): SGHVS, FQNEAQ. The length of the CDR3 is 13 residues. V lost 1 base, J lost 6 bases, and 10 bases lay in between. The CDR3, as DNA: TGTGCCAGCAGCTTAGTGAAGGGGAGCGAGCAGTACTTC. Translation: CASSLVKGSEQYF.

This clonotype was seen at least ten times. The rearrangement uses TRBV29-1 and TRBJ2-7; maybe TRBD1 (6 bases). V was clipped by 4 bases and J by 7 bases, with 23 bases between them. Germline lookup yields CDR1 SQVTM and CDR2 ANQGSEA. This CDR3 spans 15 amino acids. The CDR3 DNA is TGCAGCGTTGGTGGGGTTGGGCAGGGGAGAGGGGAGCAGTACTTC. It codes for CSVGGVGQGRGEQYF.

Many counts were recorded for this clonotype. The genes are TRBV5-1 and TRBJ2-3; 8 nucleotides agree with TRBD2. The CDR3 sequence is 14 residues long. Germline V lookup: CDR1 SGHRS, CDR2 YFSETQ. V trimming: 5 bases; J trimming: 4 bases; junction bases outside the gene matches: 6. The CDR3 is CASRRREEADTQYF. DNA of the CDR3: TGCGCCAGCAGGAGGCGGGAGGAGGCAGATACGCAGTATTTT.

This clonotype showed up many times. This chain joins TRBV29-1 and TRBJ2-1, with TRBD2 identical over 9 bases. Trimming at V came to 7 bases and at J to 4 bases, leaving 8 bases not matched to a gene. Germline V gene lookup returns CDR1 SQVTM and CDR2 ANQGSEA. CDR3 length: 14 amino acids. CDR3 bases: TGCAGCGGGATACCGGGACTAGCTTACAATGAGCAGTTCTTC. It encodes CSGIPGLAYNEQFF.

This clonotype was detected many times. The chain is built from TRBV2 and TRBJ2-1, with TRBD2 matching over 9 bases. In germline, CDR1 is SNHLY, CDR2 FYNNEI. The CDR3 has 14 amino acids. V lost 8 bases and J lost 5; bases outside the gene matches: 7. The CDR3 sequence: CASGLRTSDNEQFF. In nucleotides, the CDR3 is TGTGCCAGCGGACTAAGGACTAGCGACAATGAGCAGTTCTTC.

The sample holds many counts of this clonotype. CDR3 sequence reads: CSVAPNTGELFF. The CDR3 bases are TGCAGCGTTGCCCCAAACACCGGGGAGCTGTTTTTT. The chain combines TRBV29-1 with TRBJ2-2; D remains ambiguous. Trimming took 4 bases from V and 2 from J, leaving 5 bases between them. Germline V gene sequence: CDR1 SQVTM, CDR2 ANQGSEA. The CDR3 is 12 residues long.

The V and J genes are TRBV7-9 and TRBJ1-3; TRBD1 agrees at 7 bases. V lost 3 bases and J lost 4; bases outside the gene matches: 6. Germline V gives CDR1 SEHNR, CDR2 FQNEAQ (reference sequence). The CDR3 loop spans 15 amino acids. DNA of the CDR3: TGTGCCAGCAGCTTCACCAGGGGGAACGGAAACACCATATATTTT. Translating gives CASSFTRGNGNTIYF.

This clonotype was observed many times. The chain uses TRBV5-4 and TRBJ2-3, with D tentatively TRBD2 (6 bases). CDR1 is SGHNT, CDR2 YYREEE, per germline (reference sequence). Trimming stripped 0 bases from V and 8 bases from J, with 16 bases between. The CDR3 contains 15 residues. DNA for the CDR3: TGTGCCAGCAGCTTGGAGACGGGAGAGTGGGTTACGCAGTATTTT. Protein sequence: CASSLETGEWVTQYF.

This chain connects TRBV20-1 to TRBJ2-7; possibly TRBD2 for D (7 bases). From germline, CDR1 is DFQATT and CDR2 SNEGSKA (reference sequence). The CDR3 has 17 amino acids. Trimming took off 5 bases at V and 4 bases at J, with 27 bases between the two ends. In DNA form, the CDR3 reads TGCAGTGCTCATCCCGGGGGGACACGCAGTATCAAATACGAGCAGTACTTC. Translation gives CSAHPGGTRSIKYEQYF.

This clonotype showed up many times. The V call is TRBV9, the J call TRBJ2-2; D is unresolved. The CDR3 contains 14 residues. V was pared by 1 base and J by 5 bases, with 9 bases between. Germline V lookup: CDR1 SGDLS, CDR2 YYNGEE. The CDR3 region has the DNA TGTGCCAGCAGCGTAAAGCTTCAGACCGGGGAGCTGTTTTTT. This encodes CASSVKLQTGELFF. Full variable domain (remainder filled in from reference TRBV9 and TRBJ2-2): DSGVTQTPKHLITATGQRVTLRCSPRSGDLSVYWYQQSLDQGLQFLIQYYNGEERAKGNILERFSAQQFPDLHSELNLSSLELGDSALYFCASSVKLQTGELFFGEGSRLTVL.

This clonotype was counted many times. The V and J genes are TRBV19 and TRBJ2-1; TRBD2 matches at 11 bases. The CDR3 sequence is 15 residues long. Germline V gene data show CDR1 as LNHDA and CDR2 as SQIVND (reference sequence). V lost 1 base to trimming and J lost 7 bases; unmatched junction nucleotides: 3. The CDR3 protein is CASSIGSGRANEQFF. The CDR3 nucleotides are TGTGCCAGTAGTATAGGTAGCGGGAGGGCAAATGAGCAGTTCTTC.

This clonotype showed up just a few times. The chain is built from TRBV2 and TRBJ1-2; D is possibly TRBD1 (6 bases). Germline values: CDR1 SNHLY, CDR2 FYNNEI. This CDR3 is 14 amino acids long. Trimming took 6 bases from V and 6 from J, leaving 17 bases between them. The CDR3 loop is CASSEDTGSHGYTF. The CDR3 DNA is TGTGCCAGCAGCGAGGATACAGGGAGTCATGGCTACACCTTC.

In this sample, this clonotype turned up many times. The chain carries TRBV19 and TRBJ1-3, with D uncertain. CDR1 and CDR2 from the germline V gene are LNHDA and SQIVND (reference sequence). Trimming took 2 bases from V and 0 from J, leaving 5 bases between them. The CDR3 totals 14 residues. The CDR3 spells CASSITSSGNTIYF. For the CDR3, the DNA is TGTGCCAGTAGTATAACAAGCTCTGGAAACACCATATATTTT.

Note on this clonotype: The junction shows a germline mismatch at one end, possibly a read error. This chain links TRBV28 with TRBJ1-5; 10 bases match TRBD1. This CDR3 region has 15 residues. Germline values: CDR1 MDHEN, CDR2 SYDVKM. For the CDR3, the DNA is TGTGCCAGCATACCGGGACAGGGGATCTATCAGCCCCAGCATTTC. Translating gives CASIPGQGIYQPQHF.

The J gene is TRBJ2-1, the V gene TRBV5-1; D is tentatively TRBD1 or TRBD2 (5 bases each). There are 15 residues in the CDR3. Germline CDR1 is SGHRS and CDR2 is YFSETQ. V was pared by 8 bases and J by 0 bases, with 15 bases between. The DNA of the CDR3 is TGCGCCAGTAGCGACGGGGCAAGCTCCTACAATGAGCAGTTCTTC. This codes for CASSDGASSYNEQFF.

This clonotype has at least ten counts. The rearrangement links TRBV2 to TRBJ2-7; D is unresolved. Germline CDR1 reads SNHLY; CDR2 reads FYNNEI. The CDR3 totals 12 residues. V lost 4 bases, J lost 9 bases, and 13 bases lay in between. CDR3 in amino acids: CASSVSQVGQYF. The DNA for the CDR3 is TGTGCCAGCAGTGTATCCCAGGTGGGGCAGTACTTC.

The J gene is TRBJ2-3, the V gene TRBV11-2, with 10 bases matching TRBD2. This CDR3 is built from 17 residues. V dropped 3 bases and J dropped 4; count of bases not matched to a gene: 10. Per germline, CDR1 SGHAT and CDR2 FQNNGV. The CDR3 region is CASSFSSGSQWADTQYF. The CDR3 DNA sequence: TGTGCCAGCAGCTTCTCTAGCGGGAGTCAATGGGCAGATACGCAGTATTTT.

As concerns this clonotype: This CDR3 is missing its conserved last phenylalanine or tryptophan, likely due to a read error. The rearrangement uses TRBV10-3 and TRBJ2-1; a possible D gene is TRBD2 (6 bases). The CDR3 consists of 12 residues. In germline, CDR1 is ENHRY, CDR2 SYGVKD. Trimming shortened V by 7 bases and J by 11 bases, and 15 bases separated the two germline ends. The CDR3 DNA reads TGTGCCATCATCTCCGGAGGGAATAAGCAGTTCCTC. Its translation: CAIISGGNKQFL.

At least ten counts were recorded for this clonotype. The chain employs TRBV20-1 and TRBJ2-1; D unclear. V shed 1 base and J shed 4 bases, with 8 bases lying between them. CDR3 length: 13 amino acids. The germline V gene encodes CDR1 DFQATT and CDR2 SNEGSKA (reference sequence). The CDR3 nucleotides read TGCAGTGCTAGAGGAGACTTGTACAATGAGCAGTTCTTC. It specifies CSARGDLYNEQFF.

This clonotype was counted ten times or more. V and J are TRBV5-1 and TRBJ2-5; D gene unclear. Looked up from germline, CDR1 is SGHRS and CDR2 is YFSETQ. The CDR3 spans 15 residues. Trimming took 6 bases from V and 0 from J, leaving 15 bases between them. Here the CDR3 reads CASTVQTVYQETQYF. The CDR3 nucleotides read TGCGCCAGCACCGTACAGACCGTGTACCAAGAGACCCAGTACTTC.

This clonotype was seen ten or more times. The CDR3 DNA sequence: TGTGCCAGCAGCTTCAACAGAGAGCAGTTCTTC. As protein: CASSFNREQFF. The chain uses TRBV14 and TRBJ2-1; no clear D gene. V lost 5 bases and J 10 bases, leaving 9 bases between the germline ends. Germline CDR1 SGHDN, CDR2 FVKESK. The CDR3 contains 11 residues.